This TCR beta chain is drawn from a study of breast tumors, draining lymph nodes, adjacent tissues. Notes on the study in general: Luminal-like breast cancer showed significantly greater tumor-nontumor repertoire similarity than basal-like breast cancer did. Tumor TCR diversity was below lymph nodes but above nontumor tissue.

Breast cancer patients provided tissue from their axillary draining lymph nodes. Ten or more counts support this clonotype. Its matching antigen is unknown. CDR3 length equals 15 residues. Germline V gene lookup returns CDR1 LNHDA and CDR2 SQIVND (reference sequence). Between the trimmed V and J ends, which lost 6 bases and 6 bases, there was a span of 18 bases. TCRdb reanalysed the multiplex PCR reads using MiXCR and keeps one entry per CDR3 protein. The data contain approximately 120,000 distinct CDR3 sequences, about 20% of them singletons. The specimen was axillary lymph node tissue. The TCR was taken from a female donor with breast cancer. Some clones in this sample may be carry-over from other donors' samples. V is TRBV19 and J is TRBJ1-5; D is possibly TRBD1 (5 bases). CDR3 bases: TGTGCCAGTAGCCCCTGGGCCAGGGTCAGTCAGCCCCAGCATTTT. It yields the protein CASSPWARVSQPQHF.